A few counts support the clone carrying this T cell receptor beta chain. The antigen is not known. These data originate in a study of vaccination effects on CD4 cells after COVID-19. Across the whole study: Vaccination of participants consisted of two doses of either the BNT162b2 or mRNA-1273 vaccine.

V gave up 3 bases and J gave up 2 bases, with 10 bases separating them. In germline, CDR1 is SNHLY, CDR2 FYNNEI. The length of the CDR3 is 14 residues. With the ViraFEST assay, the study expanded antigen-specific CD4+ T cells using viral peptide pools, then sequenced them. Following 10 days of culture, CD4+ T cells were isolated. This person's SARS-CoV-2 infection, confirmed by PCR, occurred between March and December 2020. With approximately 11 ug/ml peptides and about 9.7 IU/ml IL-2, over 1.5 million PBMC per well were cultured. Half the medium was swapped for IL-2 medium on days 3 and 7. Measured with immunoSEQ multiplex PCR; TCRdb has only the in-frame clones, and not every one. The sample holds 22,000 or so clones, 70% to 80% seen once.

The source was CD4+ T cells from PBMCs cultured with a peptide pool, collected before COVID-19 vaccination. This clonotype originated in a human donor who had a prior SARS-CoV-2 infection. This rearrangement joins TRBV2 to TRBJ1-2, with D perhaps matching TRBD1 (5 bases). The CDR3 region has the DNA TGTGCCAGCAGTGATCGGACATCGAACTATGGCTACACCTTC. This translates into CASSDRTSNYGYTF.